These T cell receptor beta chains were read from a single sample in a study of identical twins. MiXCR was run by TCRdb on the 5' RACE reads, yielding one entry per CDR3 protein. Among about 450,000 distinct CDR3 sequences listed, roughly 18% were seen once. The specimen was naive T cells sorted from blood. The receptors stem from a man in his fifties in good health. CDR3s include the opening cysteine and the closing phenylalanine or tryptophan. The D gene is left open where the match is weak. For some rows the clone size is stated as once, few or many, or as a class when expanded; others skip it.

clone size,D gene,J gene,V gene,CDR3 protein,CDR3 DNA
many,TRBD1,TRBJ2-1,TRBV10-3,CAIRPGQGNEQFF,TGTGCCATCAGGCCGGGACAGGGGAATGAGCAGTTCTTC
-,-,TRBJ2-1,TRBV18,CASSPSINEQFF,TGTGCCAGCTCACCCTCAATCAATGAGCAGTTCTTC
many,-,TRBJ2-7,TRBV5-1,CASSGELGPTYEQYF,TGCGCCAGCAGCGGAGAGCTGGGCCCGACCTACGAGCAGTACTTC
many,-,TRBJ1-1,TRBV3-1,CASRTGGSSEAFF,TGTGCCAGTAGGACGGGGGGCTCATCTGAAGCTTTCTTT
-,-,TRBJ2-7,TRBV7-9,CASSQGGYSYEQYF,TGTGCCAGCAGCCAAGGCGGGTATTCCTACGAGCAGTACTTC
few,-,TRBJ2-7,TRBV7-9,CAGGQSTAEQYF,TGTGCCGGGGGGCAGTCCACCGCCGAGCAGTACTTC
-,-,TRBJ1-5,TRBV12-3/TRBV12-4,CASGHTGLGNQPQHF,TGTGCCAGCGGACACACAGGGTTGGGCAATCAGCCCCAGCATTTT
many,-,TRBJ2-7,TRBV11-2,CASSHRDPYEQYF,TGTGCCAGCAGTCACCGGGATCCCTACGAGCAGTACTTC
few,TRBD1,TRBJ2-3,TRBV7-2,CASRPTGGRTDTQYF,TGTGCCAGCAGGCCAACAGGGGGTAGAACAGATACGCAGTATTTT
few,-,TRBJ2-7,TRBV5-6,CASSLQFSYEQYF,TGTGCCAGCAGCTTGCAATTCTCCTACGAGCAGTACTTC
many,TRBD2,TRBJ2-1,TRBV20-1,CSAEGLAGEGWYNEQFF,TGCAGTGCTGAGGGACTAGCGGGAGAAGGGTGGTACAATGAGCAGTTCTTC
few,-,TRBJ1-5,TRBV7-2,CASSFFSSNQPQHF,TGTGCCAGCAGCTTTTTTTCTAGCAATCAGCCCCAGCATTTT
few,-,TRBJ1-5,TRBV20-1,CSAGTGINQPQHF,TGCAGTGCTGGAACAGGAATCAATCAGCCCCAGCATTTT
-,-,TRBJ2-7,TRBV28,CASSSFSYEQYF,TGTGCCAGCAGTTCATTCTCCTACGAGCAGTACTTC
many,TRBD1,TRBJ2-2,TRBV5-1,CASSPGQGNTGELFF,TGCGCCAGCAGCCCGGGACAGGGTAACACCGGGGAGCTGTTTTTT
-,-,TRBJ2-1,TRBV20-1,CSASGTEQFF,TGCAGTGCTAGTGGGACTGAACAGTTCTTC
-,-,TRBJ1-2,TRBV25-1,CASSEYQTYGYTF,TGTGCCAGCAGTGAATACCAGACCTATGGCTACACCTTC
-,TRBD1,TRBJ2-2,TRBV14,CASSRTGFKAGELFF,TGTGCCAGCAGCAGGACAGGGTTTAAAGCCGGGGAGCTGTTTTTT
-,TRBD1,TRBJ1-2,TRBV27,CASSKGQGKIYGYTF,TGTGCCAGCAGTAAGGGACAGGGGAAGATCTATGGCTACACCTTC
-,-,TRBJ2-3,TRBV24-1,CAIQGRRSTDTQYF,TGTGCCATTCAGGGAAGGAGGAGCACAGATACGCAGTATTTT
few,-,TRBJ1-1,TRBV20-1,CSATQALNTEAFF,TGCAGTGCTACCCAGGCCTTGAACACTGAAGCTTTCTTT
many,TRBD1,TRBJ2-6,TRBV20-1,CSARRTGLSGANVLTF,TGCAGTGCCAGAAGGACAGGCCTCTCTGGGGCCAACGTCCTGACTTTC
-,-,TRBJ2-1,TRBV11-2,CASSYGLYNEQFF,TGTGCCAGCAGCTACGGACTGTACAATGAGCAGTTCTTC
-,-,TRBJ1-1,TRBV12-3/TRBV12-4,CASLQGGTEAFF,TGTGCCAGCTTACAGGGAGGCACTGAAGCTTTCTTT
few,TRBD1,TRBJ1-2,TRBV2,CASKGTAGQVGYTF,TGTGCCAGCAAGGGGACAGCCGGCCAAGTGGGCTACACCTTC
few,TRBD2,TRBJ2-7,TRBV28,CASSRPMGLAEHEQYF,TGTGCCAGCAGTCGACCTATGGGACTAGCAGAACACGAGCAGTACTTC
-,TRBD1,TRBJ2-7,TRBV29-1,CSVRTGGYEQYF,TGCAGCGTCAGGACAGGGGGCTACGAGCAGTACTTC
-,-,TRBJ1-2,TRBV15,CATSRDQGRARYTF,TGTGCCACCAGCAGAGATCAGGGGCGTGCACGCTACACCTTC
many,-,TRBJ1-1,TRBV5-6,CASSFFGLTNTEAFF,TGTGCCAGCAGCTTTTTCGGGTTGACAAACACTGAAGCTTTCTTT
-,-,TRBJ1-3,TRBV11-2,CASSQAPFSGNTIYF,TGTGCCAGCAGCCAAGCGCCCTTCTCTGGAAACACCATATATTTT
-,-,TRBJ2-7,TRBV29-1,CSVDVGASSYEQYF,TGCAGCGTTGATGTCGGGGCAAGCTCCTACGAGCAGTACTTC
few,-,TRBJ1-5,TRBV27,CASSTEGNQPQHF,TGTGCCAGCAGCACGGAGGGAAATCAGCCCCAGCATTTT
many,TRBD2,TRBJ2-3,TRBV29-1,CSVGSGGARDTQYF,TGCAGCGTTGGTAGCGGGGGGGCCCGGGATACGCAGTATTTT
few,-,TRBJ1-1,TRBV6-5,CASRVNTEAFF,TGTGCCAGCAGAGTAAACACTGAAGCTTTCTTT
-,TRBD1,TRBJ2-6,TRBV6-2/TRBV6-3,CATGSGTGLSGANVLTF,TGTGCCACGGGTTCGGGGACAGGCCTCTCTGGGGCCAACGTCCTGACTTTC
-,TRBD1,TRBJ2-5,TRBV11-1,CASSSKTGTGLDFRETQYF,TGTGCCAGCAGCAGTAAGACCGGGACAGGGCTTGATTTTCGGGAGACCCAGTACTTC
few,TRBD1,TRBJ2-1,TRBV9,CASSGQGRDEQFF,TGTGCCAGCAGCGGACAGGGCCGGGATGAGCAGTTCTTC